These 14 T cell receptor beta chains share one sample of origin, sequenced in a study of blood T cell repertoires in COVID-19. The assay was immunoSEQ multiplex PCR, and TCRdb's table has in-frame clones only and misses some. The sample holds nearly 200,000 clones; about 86% are singletons and the top ten take 7.5%. Sequenced sample: PBMCs or T cells enriched from blood (not recorded which). These receptors all come from a middle-aged man who had recovered from COVID-19.

This clone appeared once. V is TRBV5-4 and J is TRBJ1-2, with D maybe TRBD1 (5 bases). CDR3 size: 14 residues. Trimming took 1 base from V and 8 from J, leaving 15 bases between them. Germline CDR1 reads SGHNT; CDR2 reads YYREEE (reference sequence). The CDR3 sequence is CASSLWGGLKGYTF. DNA for the CDR3: TGTGCCAGCAGCTTGTGGGGGGGTCTGAAAGGCTACACCTTC.

This chain uses TRBV30 with TRBJ2-1; D uncertain. Trimming cost V 1 base and J 6 bases, with 4 bases left between them. CDR3 length equals 11 residues. Germline V gene lookup returns CDR1 GTSNPN and CDR2 SVGIG (reference sequence). The CDR3 DNA is TGTGCCTGGAGTGCGTTCAATGAGCAGTTCTTC. This codes for CAWSAFNEQFF.

The chain uses TRBV11-2 and TRBJ2-1, with D unresolved. Trimming cost V 3 bases and J 6 bases, with 9 bases left between them. CDR3 length: 13 amino acids. In germline, CDR1 is SGHAT, CDR2 FQNNGV. The CDR3 DNA is TGTGCCAGCAGCTTTGGTAGCTTCAATGAGCAGTTCTTC. Its translation is CASSFGSFNEQFF.

The chain uses TRBV5-1 and TRBJ1-1; 10 bases map to TRBD1. J gave up 0 bases and V 4 bases, and 3 bases lay outside the gene matches. CDR3 length: 15 residues. Germline CDR1 is SGHRS and CDR2 is YFSETQ. DNA of the CDR3: TGCGCCAGCAGCCCGGGACAGGGGATGAACACTGAAGCTTTCTTT. Its translation is CASSPGQGMNTEAFF. Supplemented by reference TRBV5-1 and TRBJ1-1, the full variable domain reads KAGVTQTPRYLIKTRGQQVTLSCSPISGHRSVSWYQQTPGQGLQFLFEYFSETQRNKGNFPGRFSGRQFSNSRSEMNVSTLELGDSALYLCASSPGQGMNTEAFFGQGTRLTVV.

The V and J genes are TRBV4-1 and TRBJ1-1; possibly TRBD1 for D (6 bases). The CDR3 covers 15 residues. Trimming pared 4 bases from V and 0 bases from J, leaving 12 bases between. CDR1 is MGHRA and CDR2 is YSYEKL in the germline V gene. CDR3 nucleotide sequence: TGCGCCAGCAGCCTACCGACAGGCTTGAACACTGAAGCTTTCTTT. Translating gives CASSLPTGLNTEAFF.

V gene TRBV10-3 combines with J gene TRBJ2-2, with D maybe TRBD1 (5 bases). The V gene lost 6 bases and the J gene lost 6 bases, with 11 bases spanning the gap. CDR3 size: 13 residues. CDR1 is ENHRY, CDR2 SYGVKD, per germline. The CDR3 DNA is TGTGCCATCAGCAGGGAAGGGGCCGGGGAGCTGTTTTTT. Amino acid sequence: CAISREGAGELFF.

This clone was seen a few times. This chain connects TRBV7-2 to TRBJ2-7; possible D gene TRBD2, 7 bases. Germline values: CDR1 SGHTA, CDR2 FQGNSA. V was shortened by 5 bases and J by 4 bases, with 24 bases between the two germline ends. The CDR3 is made up of 17 amino acids. The CDR3 nucleotides are TGTGCCAGCAGCCACCGCCATAAGGCGGGGGCCTTATACGAGCAGTACTTC. It yields the protein CASSHRHKAGALYEQYF.

This chain uses TRBV19 with TRBJ2-7, with TRBD1 matching 8 bases. The trim removed 9 bases at V and 6 bases at J, leaving 7 bases unmatched. Germline V gives CDR1 LNHDA, CDR2 SQIVND (reference sequence). This CDR3 is built from 12 residues. In nucleotides, the CDR3 is TGTGCCAGCCGGACAGGGTTTGGCGAGCAGTACTTC. Translated: CASRTGFGEQYF. Variable domain in full (rest from reference TRBV19 and TRBJ2-7): DGGITQSPKYLFRKEGQNVTLSCEQNLNHDAMYWYRQDPGQGLRLIYYSQIVNDFQKGDIAEGYSVSREKKESFPLTVTSAQKNPTAFYLCASRTGFGEQYFGPGTRLTVT.

Concerning this clone itself: This sample also contains other DNA sequences that code for the same CDR3. CDR3 sequence: CASSGQLNTEAFF. CDR3 sequence (DNA): TGCGCCAGCTCTGGACAGTTGAACACTGAAGCTTTCTTT. The rearrangement uses TRBV10-1 and TRBJ1-1, with D maybe TRBD1 (6 bases). The CDR3 runs 13 residues. Germline lookup yields CDR1 WNHNN and CDR2 SYGVQD (reference sequence). The V gene lost 8 bases and the J gene lost 0 bases, with 10 bases spanning the gap.

The rearrangement joins TRBV7-9 to TRBJ2-1; TRBD1 aligns across 10 bases. The CDR3 contains 15 residues. Germline CDR1 reads SEHNR; CDR2 reads FQNEAQ (reference sequence). The J segment lost 5 bases and the V segment lost 7 bases, leaving 8 bases of the junction unmatched. As DNA, the CDR3 is TGTGCCAGCACCATGACAGGGGGCTACCACAATGAGCAGTTCTTC. Protein: CASTMTGGYHNEQFF.

The gene calls are TRBV6-4 and TRBJ1-2; 8 bases map to TRBD1. The V and J ends lost 4 bases and 4 bases, in that order; junction bases with no gene match: 2. Germline lookup yields CDR1 MRHNA and CDR2 SNTAGT. CDR3 size: 13 residues. As DNA, the CDR3 is TGTGCCAGCAGTGGTGGGACAGGCTATGGCTACACCTTC. Its translation is CASSGGTGYGYTF.

The rearrangement uses TRBV19 and TRBJ2-1; possible D gene TRBD1, 5 bases. This CDR3 is 14 amino acids long. V lost 4 bases, J lost 5 bases, and 12 bases lay in between. CDR1 is LNHDA and CDR2 is SQIVND in the germline V gene (reference sequence). The CDR3 loop is CASSRAGSNNEQFF. The DNA for the CDR3 is TGTGCCAGTAGTAGGGCAGGGTCTAACAATGAGCAGTTCTTC.

The chain combines TRBV19 with TRBJ2-2, with 10 bases aligning to TRBD1. The CDR3 spans 15 residues. Germline V gene data show CDR1 as LNHDA and CDR2 as SQIVND (reference sequence). The V segment lost 3 bases and the J segment 4 bases; nucleotides outside the gene matches: 2. CDR3 DNA sequence: TGTGCCAGTAGTATGGGACAGGGGACCACCGGGGAGCTGTTTTTT. It is translated as CASSMGQGTTGELFF.

The chain has TRBV29-1 and TRBJ1-1; no clear D. From germline, CDR1 is SQVTM and CDR2 ANQGSEA. The V end was cut by 4 bases, the J end by 5 bases, with 20 bases between. The CDR3 is made up of 15 amino acids. The CDR3 here is CSVGESVGGRTEAFF. The CDR3 DNA sequence: TGCAGCGTTGGGGAATCGGTTGGAGGTCGAACTGAAGCTTTCTTT.